This TCR beta chain was profiled in a study of T-cell memory formation after mild COVID-19. Overall study context: TCR clusters were mostly donor specific. Findings of the study overall: The main location of contracting CD4+ clones was CM and EM, and that of contracting CD8+ clones was EMRA. Pre-infection memory showed some responding clones, and this suggested that cross-reactive memory joined.

The CDR3 has 15 residues. Germline CDR1 SGHAT, CDR2 FQNNGV. V lost 5 bases to trimming and J lost 7 bases; unmatched junction nucleotides: 3. This clonotype was seen at least ten times. Its antigen is unknown. From the 5' RACE reads, TCRdb called clonotypes with MiXCR, one entry per CDR3 protein. Of approximately 390,000 distinct CDR3 sequences detected, 15% to 20% appear once; the ten largest clones hold around a fifth. This clonotype was obtained from a man aged 18 to 29 who had mild COVID-19 (a few samples of this study predate the infection). Cell type and time point are not known. The chain carries TRBV11-2 and TRBJ2-1; 15 bases fit TRBD2. The sample taken for sequencing was PBMCs or a T cell subset sorted from them (not recorded which). This chain's CDR3 is CASSPGTSGGNEQFF. The DNA for the CDR3 is TGTGCCAGCAGCCCCGGGACTAGCGGGGGGAATGAGCAGTTCTTC. The complete variable domain, with remaining parts taken from reference TRBV11-2 and TRBJ2-1, reads EAGVAQSPRYKIIEKRQSVAFWCNPISGHATLYWYQQILGQGPKLLIQFQNNGVVDDSQLPKDRFSAERLKGVDSTLKIQPAKLEDSAVYLCASSPGTSGGNEQFFGPGTRLTVL.